This T cell receptor (beta chain) was sequenced during a study of low-dose radiotherapy and immunotherapy resistance in tumors. Study-wide background: 1 Gy per fraction was delivered to Cohort 2 every two weeks, for 13 Gy total over 26 weeks. Intravenous cyclophosphamide 200 mg/m2 was given every two weeks, one day before radiation and immunotherapy.

As for time point: after trial treatment. As to treatment: LDRT plus nivolumab, ipilimumab, low-dose cyclophosphamide and aspirin (RACIN trial). The donors' regimen was nivolumab, ipilimumab, aspirin, low-dose cyclophosphamide and low-dose radiotherapy. With TRAV- and TRBV-specific primers, first-strand cDNA was made, covering the alpha and beta chains. A constant-region primer paired with the V-primer adapter amplified TCRs over approximately 18 PCR cycles. MiXCR, applied by TCRdb to the reads, yields one record per CDR3 protein. Of 40,000 or so distinct CDR3 sequences in the sample, less than 30% are singletons; the top ten hold about 9.5%. In germline, CDR1 is MDHEN, CDR2 SYDVKM. The CDR3 is made up of 14 amino acids. V lost 5 bases, J lost 7 bases, and 17 bases lay in between.

This TCR derives from a male donor with prostate cancer. The sample in question was PBMCs, obtained after low-dose radiotherapy plus immunotherapy. This rearrangement joins TRBV28 to TRBJ2-5, with a tentative D call TRBD1 (6 bases). The CDR3 reads CASSAPSKGGTQYF. The CDR3 DNA follows: TGTGCCAGCAGTGCCCCCTCAAAAGGGGGGACCCAGTACTTC.